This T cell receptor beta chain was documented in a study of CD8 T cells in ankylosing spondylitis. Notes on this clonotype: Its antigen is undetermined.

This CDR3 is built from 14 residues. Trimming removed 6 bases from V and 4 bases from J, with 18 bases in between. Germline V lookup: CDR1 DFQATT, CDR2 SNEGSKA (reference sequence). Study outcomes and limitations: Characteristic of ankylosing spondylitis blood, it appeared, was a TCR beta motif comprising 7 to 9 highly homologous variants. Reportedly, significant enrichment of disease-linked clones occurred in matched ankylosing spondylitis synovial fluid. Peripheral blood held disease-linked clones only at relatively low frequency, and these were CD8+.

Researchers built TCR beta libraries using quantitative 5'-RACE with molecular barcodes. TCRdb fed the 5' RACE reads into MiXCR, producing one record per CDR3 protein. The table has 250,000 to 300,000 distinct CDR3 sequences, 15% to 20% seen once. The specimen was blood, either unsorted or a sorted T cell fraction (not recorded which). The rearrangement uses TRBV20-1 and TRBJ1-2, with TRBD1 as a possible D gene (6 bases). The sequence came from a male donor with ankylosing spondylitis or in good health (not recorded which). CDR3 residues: CSAEEGVGSYGYTF. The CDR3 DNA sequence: TGCAGTGCGGAAGAGGGGGTCGGCAGCTATGGCTACACCTTC.